This T cell receptor beta chain was captured in a study of T cell responses to AZD1222 COVID-19 vaccine. Turning to the study itself: Timing groups of about 4 and about 12 weeks for second doses were pooled. Overall study findings and caveats: Of spike-specific TCRs, nearly half reportedly target regions left unmutated in variants. The donor group comprised mostly white British people and more females; the analysis possibly underestimated clonal diversity.

Generated by immunoSEQ multiplex PCR, the TCRdb table keeps only in-frame clones and is missing some. This table has about 170,000 clones, 85% to 90% appearing once. Germline V gene sequence: CDR1 KGHSH, CDR2 LQKENI. This CDR3 comprises 15 residues. With 2 bases clipped from V and 3 bases from J, the junction kept 4 bases outside the gene matches. Of note for this clone: Antigen: not known.

The chain links TRBV18 to TRBJ1-2, with 9 bases matching TRBD1. The receptor comes from an adult in good health. The source material was peripheral blood, sampled on day 0 of AZD1222 vaccination. The CDR3 coding sequence is TGTGCCAGCTCACCAAACAGGGGGCGCGACTATGGCTACACCTTC. Its protein product is CASSPNRGRDYGYTF.